This entry lists 31 T cell receptor beta chains sequenced from one sample in a study of cytomegalovirus exposure and HLA in healthy donors (dated by TCRdb to the late 2010s). Library preparation used the immunoSEQ multiplex PCR assay. The multiplex PCR relied on a mix of 60 forward primers for TCR Vbeta segments and 13 reverse primers for TCR Jbeta segments. The table comes from immuneACCESS by way of TCRdb, which keeps in-frame sequences with V and J called. Part of the clones is missing from these tables; in studies checked, under half for an unresolved V gene and the rest for unknown reasons. The sample records 200,000 to 250,000 clones, roughly 75% of which are singletons. 1.5% to 2% of the sample lies in the top ten. The specimen was PBMCs. Receptors originate from a woman aged 25 to 39 in good health and CMV-seronegative.

This clone was seen only a few times. This sequence joins TRBV29-1 and TRBJ1-4, with D possibly being TRBD1 (5 bases). Germline CDR1 SQVTM, CDR2 ANQGSEA. The V end lost 7 bases, the J end lost 0 bases, and 12 bases lay between the germline ends. This CDR3 has 14 amino acids. The CDR3 sequence is CSARGGTTNEKLFF. Here the CDR3 DNA reads TGCAGCGCCCGCGGGGGAACAACTAATGAAAAACTGTTTTTT.

The chain carries TRBV6-5 and TRBJ1-1; D gene ambiguous. Trimming stripped 2 bases from V and 7 bases from J, with 8 bases between. The CDR3 loop spans 12 amino acids. Germline V gene lookup returns CDR1 MNHEY and CDR2 SVGAGI. The CDR3: CASSYPQDEAFF. CDR3 in DNA: TGTGCCAGCAGTTACCCCCAGGATGAAGCTTTCTTT.

CDR3 coding DNA: TGTGCCAGCTCACCCGAAGCGGGGGGGCCCGATACGCAGTATTTT. Translating gives CASSPEAGGPDTQYF. The chain joins TRBV18 to TRBJ2-3; TRBD2 matches 10 bases. The CDR3 has 15 amino acids. CDR1 is KGHSH, CDR2 LQKENI, per germline. J was trimmed by 6 bases and V by 3 bases; bases with no gene match: 6.

This clone was counted once. This chain links TRBV7-2 with TRBJ2-2; TRBD2 is a possible D gene (5 bases). V gave up 5 bases and J gave up 1 base, with 8 bases separating them. The CDR3 has 14 amino acids. From germline, CDR1 is SGHTA and CDR2 FQGNSA. The CDR3 nucleotides are TGTGCCAGCAGCCCGGGAATGAACACCGGGGAGCTGTTTTTT. As protein: CASSPGMNTGELFF.

The rearrangement joins TRBV27 to TRBJ1-1; TRBD1 matches 8 bases. Germline V lookup: CDR1 MNHEY, CDR2 SMNVEV (reference sequence). The CDR3 has 15 amino acids. V shed 6 bases and J 4 bases; nucleotides not matched to a gene: 10. CDR3 amino acids: CASSLGQGAGTEAFF. Here the CDR3 DNA reads TGTGCCAGCAGCTTGGGGCAGGGGGCTGGCACTGAAGCTTTCTTT.

CDR3 region: CASRLATSGARNSTDTQYF. Here the CDR3 DNA reads TGTGCAAGTCGCTTAGCGACTAGCGGAGCACGAAATAGCACAGATACGCAGTATTTT. The chain joins TRBV12-2 to TRBJ2-3; the D segment call TRBD2 is taken from the table without a DNA check. TRBV12-2 is tagged as a pseudogene. This CDR3 contains 19 residues.

This sequence joins TRBV10-2 and TRBJ2-1, with no clear D. The CDR3 sequence is 11 residues long. The germline V and J ends were trimmed by 7 bases and 10 bases, with 11 bases remaining between them. Per germline, CDR1 WSHSY and CDR2 SAAADI. CDR3 nucleotide sequence: TGCGCCAGCATGGATGGCGGCGAGCAGTTCTTC. It yields the protein CASMDGGEQFF.

This rearrangement joins TRBV12-5 to TRBJ1-2; 9 positions agree with TRBD1. There are 15 residues in the CDR3. Germline V lookup: CDR1 LGHNT, CDR2 FRNRAP. J was trimmed by 4 bases and V by 3 bases; bases with no gene match: 6. CDR3: CASGFRTGVAYGYTF. The CDR3 nucleotides are TGTGCTAGTGGTTTTAGGACAGGGGTAGCCTATGGCTACACCTTC.

V and J are TRBV7-9 and TRBJ1-2; weak D call: TRBD1 (6 bases). Trimming took off 5 bases at V and 5 bases at J, with 15 bases between the two ends. Germline CDR1 SEHNR, CDR2 FQNEAQ (reference sequence). This CDR3 is built from 14 residues. The CDR3 loop reads CASSDTGSGYGYTF. DNA for the CDR3: TGTGCCAGCAGCGATACAGGGTCCGGATATGGCTACACCTTC. The variable domain in full, completed from reference TRBV7-9 and TRBJ1-2, reads DTGVSQNPRHKITKRGQNVTFRCDPISEHNRLYWYRQTLGQGPEFLTYFQNEAQLEKSRLLSDRFSAERPKGSFSTLEIQRTEQGDSAMYLCASSDTGSGYGYTFGSGTRLTVV.

The rearrangement joins TRBV5-6 to TRBJ1-1; 8 nucleotides align to TRBD1. Looked up from germline, CDR1 is SGHDT and CDR2 is YYEEEE. This CDR3 has 15 residues. With 0 bases clipped from V and 11 bases from J, the junction kept 12 bases outside the gene matches. The CDR3 spells CASSLVAGGAIGAFF. The CDR3 DNA sequence: TGTGCCAGCAGCTTGGTGGCAGGGGGCGCGATTGGCGCTTTCTTT.

This chain connects TRBV5-1 to TRBJ2-1; 7 bases fit TRBD1. The germline gives CDR1 SGHRS, CDR2 YFSETQ. V trimming: 1 base; J trimming: 7 bases; junction bases outside the gene matches: 11. The length of the CDR3 is 16 residues. The CDR3 nucleotides are TGCGCCAGCAGCTTGATTGGACAGGCAGTAGGAAATGAGCAGTTCTTC. This gives the protein CASSLIGQAVGNEQFF.

A word on this clone: Distinct nucleotide sequences in the sample also encode this CDR3. V and J are TRBV5-1 and TRBJ2-3; TRBD2 might be the D (6 bases). CDR3 length: 15 residues. CDR1 and CDR2 from the germline V gene are SGHRS and YFSETQ. V was cut by 6 bases and J by 2 bases, with 16 bases left in between. CDR3 protein: CASNLISGPTDTQYF. In DNA, the CDR3 is TGCGCCAGCAACCTAATTAGCGGACCCACAGATACGCAGTATTTT.

This clone has more than one count but fewer than ten. J is TRBJ1-1 and V is TRBV10-3; the D gene is possibly TRBD1 (6 bases). The CDR3 covers 14 residues. CDR1 ENHRY and CDR2 SYGVKD come from the germline V gene. Trimming stripped 4 bases from V and 5 bases from J, with 14 bases between. The CDR3 DNA sequence: TGTGCCATCAGTGGGACAGCTAGGGAGACTGAAGCTTTCTTT. It encodes CAISGTARETEAFF.

The chain is built from TRBV25-1 and TRBJ2-7; 11 nucleotides line up with TRBD1. This CDR3 contains 17 residues. Losses at the gene ends were 1 base for V and 0 bases for J; bases not matched to a gene: 5. Per germline, CDR1 MGHDK and CDR2 SYGVNS. In DNA, the CDR3 is TGTGCCAGCAGTGAATTTGGGGACAGGGGGTTCTCCTACGAGCAGTACTTC. This codes for CASSEFGDRGFSYEQYF.

V gene TRBV6-5 combines with J gene TRBJ1-2, with TRBD1 identical over 7 bases. The CDR3 contains 14 residues. Germline V CDR1 and CDR2: MNHEY, SVGAGI. J lost 4 bases, V lost 7 bases, and 9 bases had no gene match. CDR3 loop: CASTTADRAYGYTF. Here the CDR3 DNA reads TGTGCCAGCACCACCGCTGACAGGGCCTATGGCTACACCTTC.

This clone occurred once. The J gene is TRBJ1-1, the V gene TRBV18; tentatively, D is TRBD1 (6 bases). Per germline, CDR1 KGHSH and CDR2 LQKENI. V was trimmed by 8 bases and J by 0 bases, leaving 10 bases between them. The CDR3 length is 13 residues. In DNA, the CDR3 is TGTGCCAGCCAGACAGGCATGAACACTGAAGCTTTCTTT. Translated, it gives CASQTGMNTEAFF.

The chain has TRBV27 and TRBJ1-2, with 9 bases fitting TRBD1. This CDR3 comprises 17 residues. The germline V gene encodes CDR1 MNHEY and CDR2 SMNVEV (reference sequence). J was trimmed by 4 bases and V by 1 base; bases with no gene match: 10. Here the CDR3 DNA reads TGTGCCAGCAGTTTATTAACCACAGGGGGCGCTTTCTATGGCTACACCTTC. Amino acids: CASSLLTTGGAFYGYTF.

The V call is TRBV7-3, the J call TRBJ2-1; D gene unclear. Deletions cut 1 base from V and 7 bases from J, with 8 bases between. The CDR3 has 13 residues. Looked up from germline, CDR1 is SGHTA and CDR2 is FQGTGA. CDR3 loop: CASSLSRTNEQFF. CDR3 nucleotides: TGTGCCAGCAGCTTAAGCCGCACAAATGAGCAGTTCTTC.

The V gene is TRBV7-8, the J gene TRBJ2-7, with TRBD2 matching 15 bases. V was clipped by 5 bases and J by 3 bases; unmatched bases: 5. This CDR3 contains 16 residues. CDR1 is SGHVS, CDR2 FQNEAQ, per germline. The CDR3 loop is CASSGGLAGGNYEQYF. The CDR3 region has the DNA TGTGCCAGCAGCGGGGGACTAGCGGGAGGCAACTACGAGCAGTACTTC.

This chain connects TRBV27 to TRBJ2-7, with 7 bases identical to TRBD2. J lost 5 bases, V lost 3 bases, and 7 bases had no gene match. Germline V gene data show CDR1 as MNHEY and CDR2 as SMNVEV (reference sequence). There are 14 residues in the CDR3. The CDR3 region has the DNA TGTGCCAGCAGTTTGGGGGGGAGGGCCCACGAGCAGTACTTC. As protein: CASSLGGRAHEQYF.

V and J are TRBV6-5 and TRBJ1-5; D gene unclear. V lost 6 bases and J 9 bases, leaving 15 bases between the germline ends. Germline-derived CDR1 and CDR2 are MNHEY and SVGAGI. The CDR3 sequence is 13 residues long. CDR3 DNA sequence: TGTGCCAGCAGCAAGATAAACGGGAGGCCCCAGCATTTT. Amino acids: CASSKINGRPQHF.

This chain links TRBV5-1 with TRBJ2-3; 9 bases align to TRBD2. In germline, CDR1 is SGHRS, CDR2 YFSETQ. CDR3 size: 18 residues. V lost 2 bases, J lost 0 bases, and 10 bases stayed unmatched. The CDR3 region has the DNA TGCGCCAGCAGCTTCTCTCCGGCGGGGGGGCTTAGCACAGATACGCAGTATTTT. Residues: CASSFSPAGGLSTDTQYF. Based on the CDR3 plus reference TRBV5-1 and TRBJ2-3, the full variable domain is KAGVTQTPRYLIKTRGQQVTLSCSPISGHRSVSWYQQTPGQGLQFLFEYFSETQRNKGNFPGRFSGRQFSNSRSEMNVSTLELGDSALYLCASSFSPAGGLSTDTQYFGPGTRLTVL.

The count of this clone is one. The chain joins TRBV4-1 to TRBJ2-5; D perhaps matches TRBD2 (6 bases). CDR3 length: 16 amino acids. Germline V CDR1 and CDR2: MGHRA, YSYEKL. The germline V and J ends were trimmed by 4 bases and 3 bases, with 18 bases remaining between them. The CDR3: CASSPSGVGGEETQYF. CDR3 DNA sequence: TGCGCCAGCAGCCCTTCAGGCGTCGGGGGTGAAGAGACCCAGTACTTC.

The chain employs TRBV6-6 and TRBJ1-1; D is undetermined. CDR1 and CDR2 from the germline V gene are MNHNY and SVGAGI (reference sequence). Trimming stripped 5 bases from V and 4 bases from J, with 14 bases between. The CDR3 covers 14 residues. CDR3 sequence reads: CASSPIRGSTEAFF. Written as DNA, the CDR3 is TGTGCCAGCAGTCCCATACGAGGGAGCACTGAAGCTTTCTTT.

This chain connects TRBV29-1 to TRBJ2-3, with no clear D. The CDR3 covers 12 residues. Trimming took 7 bases from V and 2 from J, leaving 10 bases between them. In germline, CDR1 is SQVTM, CDR2 ANQGSEA. Written as DNA, the CDR3 is TGCAGCGCCGAGCCTAACACAGATACGCAGTATTTT. It translates to CSAEPNTDTQYF.

The J gene is TRBJ2-7, the V gene TRBV7-9; tentative D call: TRBD1 (5 bases). The germline V gene has CDR1 SEHNR and CDR2 FQNEAQ (reference sequence). This CDR3 spans 15 amino acids. The V end lost 2 bases, the J end lost 2 bases, and 13 bases lay between the germline ends. CDR3 residues: CASSLQGMGTYEQYF. The CDR3 nucleotides are TGTGCCAGCAGCTTACAGGGCATGGGAACCTACGAGCAGTACTTC.

The V gene is TRBV6-1, the J gene TRBJ2-1; TRBD2 matches at 9 bases. Germline-derived CDR1 and CDR2 are MNHNS and SASEGT. V shed 5 bases, J shed 6 bases, and the junction held 8 bases outside the gene matches. The CDR3 has 15 residues. CDR3 loop: CASSRPGLASNEQFF. The CDR3 DNA reads as TGTGCCAGCAGTCGTCCGGGACTAGCTTCCAATGAGCAGTTCTTC.

This chain joins TRBV7-2 and TRBJ1-1, with a possible D match to TRBD1 (6 bases). The germline V gene has CDR1 SGHTA and CDR2 FQGNSA. V lost 5 bases and J lost 1, with 14 bases in between. The CDR3 is made up of 15 amino acids. As DNA, the CDR3 is TGTGCCAGCAGCCCCCTAGGCAGGGGGAACACTGAAGCTTTCTTT. Protein product: CASSPLGRGNTEAFF.

V is TRBV6-5 and J is TRBJ2-2; no clear D gene. Germline values: CDR1 MNHEY, CDR2 SVGAGI. The CDR3 has 13 amino acids. Deletions cut 4 bases from V and 6 bases from J, with 9 bases between. The DNA of the CDR3 is TGTGCCAGCAGTTGGCGGATCGCCGGGGAGCTGTTTTTT. Translated, it gives CASSWRIAGELFF.

This chain connects TRBV7-3 to TRBJ2-7, with 11 bases aligning to TRBD2. Trimming cost V 5 bases and J 9 bases; bases outside gene matches: 6. Germline CDR1 is SGHTA and CDR2 is FQGTGA. The CDR3 runs to 13 residues. The CDR3 nucleotides are TGTGCCAGCAGCCGACTAGCGGGGAATTCGCAGTACTTC. This encodes CASSRLAGNSQYF.

Comment on this clone: The sample has other DNA sequences that encode this CDR3 too. The chain carries TRBV6-6 and TRBJ1-1; D uncertain. The CDR3 loop spans 14 amino acids. V gave up 2 bases and J gave up 2 bases, with 9 bases separating them. Germline V gene lookup returns CDR1 MNHNY and CDR2 SVGAGI (reference sequence). The chain's CDR3 is CASSYLQTNTEAFF. The CDR3 DNA follows: TGTGCCAGCAGTTACCTACAGACAAACACTGAAGCTTTCTTT.